This TCR beta chain was sequenced during a study of Ad26.COV2.S vaccination and SARS-CoV-2 variants. Study information: Sample donor was a member of the COV1001 Ad26.COV2.S trial arm.

Treatment specified: some 20 received Ad26.COV2.S at low or high dose, single or two shots; about five received placebo; per-sample allocation not given. Day 63 following the first vaccine or placebo injection was when the samples were taken. Ad26.COV2.S expressed prefusion-stabilized spike from the original Wuhan strain. Profiled with immunoSEQ multiplex PCR; TCRdb holds only in-frame clones, not every one. The sample yields just over 350,000 clones, about 85% seen once. Of note for this clone: What it recognizes is unknown.

This CDR3 comprises 13 residues. The germline V gene has CDR1 GTSNPN and CDR2 SVGIG (reference sequence). V shed 2 bases and J shed 4 bases, with 11 bases lying between them. Overall study results and limits: Comparable non-spike TCR breadth was observed in vaccine and placebo recipients.

This sample comprised peripheral blood, obtained in a trial of Ad26.COV2.S vaccine versus placebo. This receptor was obtained from a person aged 18-65 years who received the Ad26.COV2.S COVID-19 vaccine or a placebo. This chain links TRBV30 with TRBJ1-1; D is perhaps TRBD1 (6 bases). The CDR3 loop is CAWSTTGITEAFF. The CDR3 nucleotides read TGTGCCTGGAGTACCACAGGGATCACTGAAGCTTTCTTT.